This T cell receptor (beta chain) was documented in a study of blood T cells in healthy people across ages. Study-wide results and caveats: Researchers said unsorted PBMCs prevented a conclusive naive versus antigen-experienced comparison. Getting older went along with TCR beta diversity per million T cells dropping roughly linearly.

As concerns this clonotype: Its antigen is still unknown.

Trimming pared 0 bases from V and 8 bases from J, leaving 9 bases between. Germline V lookup: CDR1 MNHEY, CDR2 SMNVEV (reference sequence). The CDR3 spans 13 residues. Primers used in a second PCR of roughly 7 to 11 cycles were a sample-barcoded 5' primer and a J-beta primer mix. TCRdb reprocessed the 5' RACE reads via MiXCR and lists one record per CDR3 protein. The sample shows about 730,000 distinct CDR3 sequences, 35% to 45% of them seen only once. RNA extraction gave at least 5 micrograms of total RNA per sample. Material: blood. The chain carries TRBV27 and TRBJ2-3; D remains ambiguous. The TCR was taken from an older woman in good health. The DNA for the CDR3 is TGTGCCAGCAGTTTATCGTTGGAAGTTACGCAGTATTTT. It encodes CASSLSLEVTQYF.